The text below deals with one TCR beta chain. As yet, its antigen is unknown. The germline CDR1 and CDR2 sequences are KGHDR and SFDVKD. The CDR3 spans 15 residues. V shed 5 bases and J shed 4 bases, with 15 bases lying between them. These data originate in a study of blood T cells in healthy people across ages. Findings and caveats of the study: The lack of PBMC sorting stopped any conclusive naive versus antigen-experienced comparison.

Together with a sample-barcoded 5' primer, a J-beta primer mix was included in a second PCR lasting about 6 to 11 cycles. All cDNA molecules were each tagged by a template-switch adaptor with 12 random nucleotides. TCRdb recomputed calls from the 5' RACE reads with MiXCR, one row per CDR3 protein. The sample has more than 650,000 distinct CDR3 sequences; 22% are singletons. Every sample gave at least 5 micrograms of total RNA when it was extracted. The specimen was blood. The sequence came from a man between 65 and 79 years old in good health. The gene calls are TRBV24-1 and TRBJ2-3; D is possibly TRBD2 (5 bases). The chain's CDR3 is CATSAVGSVADTQYF. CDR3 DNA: TGTGCCACCAGTGCCGTTGGGAGCGTCGCAGATACGCAGTATTTT.